The clone carrying this T cell receptor (beta chain) was picked up many times. Its antigen remains unknown. This entry comes from a study of T cells after yellow fever vaccination. Points from the study as a whole: Within FACS-sorted repertoires, abundant clonotypes contaminating from the bulk population could be present. Booster samples showed a return of most primary-vaccination clones (approximately 96% CD4, 88% CD8).

TCRdb used MiXCR to reprocess the 5' RACE reads, holding one entry per CDR3 protein. The repertoire has 170,000 or so distinct CDR3 sequences, about 6% of them found once; the top ten carry just under 3%. Trimming shortened V by 5 bases and J by 2 bases, and 15 bases separated the two germline ends. From germline, CDR1 is SEHNR and CDR2 FQNEAQ (reference sequence). The CDR3 runs to 15 residues. This chain links TRBV7-9 with TRBJ1-2; TRBD1 is a possible D gene (6 bases). The specimen was CD4+ T cells sorted from PBMCs, collected on the day of the first yellow fever vaccination. The sequence came from a man between 18 and 29 years old who received the YFV17D yellow fever vaccine. The CDR3 reads CASSPWGARNYGYTF. The CDR3 nucleotides are TGTGCCAGCAGCCCCTGGGGGGCGAGAAACTATGGCTACACCTTC.